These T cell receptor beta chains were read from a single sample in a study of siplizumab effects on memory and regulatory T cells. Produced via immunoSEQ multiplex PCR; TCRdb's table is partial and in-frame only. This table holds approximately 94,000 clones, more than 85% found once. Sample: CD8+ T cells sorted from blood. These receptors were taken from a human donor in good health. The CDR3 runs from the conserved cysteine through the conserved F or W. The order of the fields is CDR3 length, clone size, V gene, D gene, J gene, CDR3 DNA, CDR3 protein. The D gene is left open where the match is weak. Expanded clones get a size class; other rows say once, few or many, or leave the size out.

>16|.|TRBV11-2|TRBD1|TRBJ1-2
TGTGCCATCGAACGACAGGGGGACCACACTAACTATGGCTACACCTTC
CAIERQGDHTNYGYTF
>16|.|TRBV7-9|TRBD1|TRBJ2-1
TGTGCCAGCAGCTCCCCCCTAACAGGGGTGGGCAATGAGCAGTTCTTC
CASSSPLTGVGNEQFF
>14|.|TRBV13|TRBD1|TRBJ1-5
TGTGCCAGCAGCTTTGGACAGGCTAATCAGCCCCAGCATTTT
CASSFGQANQPQHF
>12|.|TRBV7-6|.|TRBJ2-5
TGTGCCAGCAGCTCGACCGAAGAGACCCAGTACTTC
CASSSTEETQYF
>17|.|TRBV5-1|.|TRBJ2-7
TGCGCCAGCAGCTTGGCCGAGGGTTCCGGAGGCTCCTACGAGCAGTACTTC
CASSLAEGSGGSYEQYF
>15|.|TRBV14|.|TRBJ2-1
TGTGCCAGCAGCTCGCATCTACAGACCTACAATGAGCAGTTCTTC
CASSSHLQTYNEQFF
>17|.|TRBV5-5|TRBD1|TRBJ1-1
TGTGCCAGCAGCTTTAACTGGGAGGGACAGATGAACACTGAAGCTTTCTTT
CASSFNWEGQMNTEAFF
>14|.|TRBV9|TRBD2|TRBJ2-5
TGTGCCAGCAGCTCTAGCGGGGGTGGTGAGACCCAGTACTTC
CASSSSGGGETQYF
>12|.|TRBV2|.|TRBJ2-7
TGTGCCAGCAGTGATAGGATCTACGAGCAGTACTTC
CASSDRIYEQYF
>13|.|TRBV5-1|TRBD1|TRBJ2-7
TGCGCCAGCAGCTGGACAGGGTTGAGCGAGCAGTACTTC
CASSWTGLSEQYF
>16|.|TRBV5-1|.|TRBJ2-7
TGCGCCAGCAGCTTAGGTTTCGGGACATCATACTACGAGCAGTACTTC
CASSLGFGTSYYEQYF
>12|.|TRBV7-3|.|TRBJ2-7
TGTGCCAGCAGCTTAATCGACGGGGAGCAGTACTTC
CASSLIDGEQYF
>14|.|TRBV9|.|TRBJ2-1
TGTGCCAGCAGCGACCTCACAGGTTACAATGAGCAGTTCTTC
CASSDLTGYNEQFF
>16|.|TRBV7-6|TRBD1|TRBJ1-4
TGTGCCAGCAGCTCGAGCGACAGGGGGTTAGGCGAAAAACTGTTTTTT
CASSSSDRGLGEKLFF
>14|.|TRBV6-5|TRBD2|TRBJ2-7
TGTGCCAGCAGTTACTTCGGCGGGGAGGGCGAGCAGTACTTC
CASSYFGGEGEQYF
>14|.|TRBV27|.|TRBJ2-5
TGTGCCAGCAGTCAAATGGGTGGGGTAGAGACCCAGTACTTC
CASSQMGGVETQYF
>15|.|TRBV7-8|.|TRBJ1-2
TGTGCCAGCAGCCAAGGGGCATCGGCTAACTATGGCTACACCTTC
CASSQGASANYGYTF
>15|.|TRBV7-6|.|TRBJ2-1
TGTGCCAGCAGCTTAACTGTCGACCTAGTCAATGAGCAGTTCTTC
CASSLTVDLVNEQFF
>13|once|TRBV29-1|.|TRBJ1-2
TGCAGCGTTGAACTCGGGGAATGGTATGACTACACCTTC
CSVELGEWYDYTF
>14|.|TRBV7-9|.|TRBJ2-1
TGTGCCAGCAGCTTAATGCAGGCCTACAATGAGCAGTTCTTC
CASSLMQAYNEQFF
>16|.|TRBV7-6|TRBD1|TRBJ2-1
TGTGCCAGCAGCTCCTTGACAGGGGGGGTCTACAATGAGCAGTTCTTC
CASSSLTGGVYNEQFF
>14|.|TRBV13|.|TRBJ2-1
TGTGCCAGCAGCTCTGGGACCGAGGCCTATGAGCAGTTCTTC
CASSSGTEAYEQFF
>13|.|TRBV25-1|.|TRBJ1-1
TGTGCCAGCAGTGGGGGCTTGAACACTGAAGCTTTCTTT
CASSGGLNTEAFF
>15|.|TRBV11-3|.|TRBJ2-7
TGTGCCAGCAGCTTGAGGGGAACCCTCTCCTACGAGCAGTACTTC
CASSLRGTLSYEQYF
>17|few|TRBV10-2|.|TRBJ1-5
TGCGCCAGCAGTGAATGGACAGCCAACGATGGCAATCAGCCCCAGCATTTT
CASSEWTANDGNQPQHF
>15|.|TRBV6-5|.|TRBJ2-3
TGTGCCAGCAGTTACGACGGCGAAGCGACAGATACGCAGTATTTT
CASSYDGEATDTQYF